Below, 4 T cell receptor beta chains from the same sample are listed, as sequenced in a study of radiation and T cells in renal cell carcinoma. As for time point: blood 4 weeks post-SBRT, at nephrectomy. Specified treatment: 15 Gy SBRT to primary tumor, nephrectomy 4 weeks later. Clones were read by immunoSEQ multiplex PCR, and TCRdb kept only the in-frame ones, dropping some. The data contain some 150,000 clones, 80% to 90% of them singletons. The sample was blood, taken from a patient whose treatment included radiotherapy and nephrectomy. The receptors come from a woman aged 50 to 60 with renal cell carcinoma.

This clone was detected once. The J gene is TRBJ2-2, the V gene TRBV27; possibly TRBD1 for D (5 bases). Trimming pared 2 bases from V and 8 bases from J, leaving 15 bases between. Germline values: CDR1 MNHEY, CDR2 SMNVEV (reference sequence). This CDR3 spans 15 amino acids. CDR3 residues: CASSLQTQGTGELFF. In nucleotides, the CDR3 is TGTGCCAGCAGTTTACAAACCCAGGGAACAGGGGAGCTGTTTTTT.

The gene calls are TRBV5-6 and TRBJ1-2; D is perhaps TRBD1 (6 bases). Germline values: CDR1 SGHDT, CDR2 YYEEEE. The V end lost 3 bases, the J end lost 7 bases, and 13 bases lay between the germline ends. There are 13 residues in the CDR3. The CDR3 loop reads CASSSIQGLGYTF. The CDR3 coding sequence is TGTGCCAGCAGCTCCATCCAGGGGCTTGGCTACACCTTC.

DNA for the CDR3: TGCGCCAGCAGTGAAGGGGAGAACACTGAAGCTTTCTTT. Protein sequence: CASSEGENTEAFF. The J gene is TRBJ1-1, the V gene TRBV10-1; tentative D call: TRBD1 (5 bases). V was trimmed by 3 bases and J by 1 base, leaving 6 bases between them. CDR3 length: 13 residues. The germline CDR1 and CDR2 sequences are WNHNN and SYGVQD (reference sequence).

The V gene is TRBV7-3, the J gene TRBJ1-2; the D is unclear. Trimming removed 1 base from V and 1 base from J, with 10 bases in between. Germline V CDR1 and CDR2: SGHTA, FQGTGA. The length of the CDR3 is 15 residues. This CDR3 is CASSLSPISNYGYTF. CDR3 coding DNA: TGTGCCAGCAGCTTAAGTCCCATCAGTAACTATGGCTACACCTTC.